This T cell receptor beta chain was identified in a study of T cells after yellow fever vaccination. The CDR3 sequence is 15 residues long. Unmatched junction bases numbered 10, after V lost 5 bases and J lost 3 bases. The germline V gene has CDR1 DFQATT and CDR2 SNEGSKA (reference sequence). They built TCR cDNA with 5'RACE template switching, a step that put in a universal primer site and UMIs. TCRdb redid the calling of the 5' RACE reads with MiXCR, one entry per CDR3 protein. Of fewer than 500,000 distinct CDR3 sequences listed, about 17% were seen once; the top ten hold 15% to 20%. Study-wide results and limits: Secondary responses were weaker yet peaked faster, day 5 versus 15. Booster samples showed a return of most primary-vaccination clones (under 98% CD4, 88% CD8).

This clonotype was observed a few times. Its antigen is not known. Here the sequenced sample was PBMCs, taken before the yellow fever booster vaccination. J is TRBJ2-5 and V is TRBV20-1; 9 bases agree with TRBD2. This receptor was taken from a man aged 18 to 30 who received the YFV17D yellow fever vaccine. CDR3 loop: CSAHKGAGGKETQYF. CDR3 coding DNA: TGCAGTGCTCACAAGGGAGCGGGGGGCAAAGAGACCCAGTACTTC.